The present T cell receptor beta chain was sequenced within a study of shared clonotypes between healthy human individuals. Study summary: CD4 naive cells filled three plates per donor, CD4 memory three, CD8 naive two and CD8 memory one.

V shed 5 bases and J 7 bases; nucleotides not matched to a gene: 13. This CDR3 has 16 residues. Germline loops: CDR1 SGHNT, CDR2 YENEEA. At a deep level, the assay was run. As handled by the study authors: ImmunoSEQ yielded junction-only sequences lacking quality scores, so filtering differed. This table comes from immunoSEQ multiplex PCR, and its TCRdb copy is limited to in-frame clones, with some not included. Clone size and V and J calls were adopted from that table, with D and trimming inferred from the DNA. The sample has some 2,500,000 clones; roughly 92% are singletons. The TCR comes from a man younger than 35 in good health. Some clones in this sample may be carry-over from other donors' samples. Sequenced: naive CD4+ T cells from PBMCs. This sample's subset: CD45RA+ positively selected. The chain uses TRBV11-3 and TRBJ2-7; 11 nucleotides line up with TRBD2. CDR3 sequence (DNA): TGTGCCAGCAGCAAGGGAGGGGCTAGCGGGAGGCCAGAGCAGTACTTC. Its translation is CASSKGGASGRPEQYF.